This entry lists 28 T cell receptor beta chains sequenced from one sample in a study of blood T cells in healthy people across ages. A second PCR, run for about 7 to 11 cycles, used a sample-barcoded 5' primer plus a J-beta primer mix. A single record per CDR3 protein comes from TCRdb applying MiXCR to the 5' RACE reads. Of some 760,000 distinct CDR3 sequences listed, 25% are singletons. The sample was also linked to a second study, of T cells of mothers and their children.

Sequencing was carried out using blood. These receptors came from a boy between 5 and 17 years old in good health.

V usage is TRBV7-8 and J usage is TRBJ2-2, with D possibly matching TRBD1 (5 bases). Between the trimmed V and J ends, which lost 5 bases and 5 bases, there was a span of 15 bases. The V gene's germline CDR1 is SGHVS and CDR2 FQNEAQ. This CDR3 is 15 amino acids long. The CDR3 region has the DNA TGTGCCAGCAGCGGCTCAGGGATGGGGACCGGGGAGCTGTTTTTT. Translation: CASSGSGMGTGELFF.

CDR3 amino acids: CASSFHHQPGRPSETQYF. The CDR3 DNA is TGTGCCAGCAGTTTCCACCACCAACCGGGACGTCCCTCGGAGACCCAGTACTTC. J is TRBJ2-5 and V is TRBV7-8; TRBD1 or TRBD2 may be the D gene (5 bases each). The CDR3 spans 18 residues. Germline CDR1 and CDR2: SGHVS and FQNEAQ. Deletions cut 6 bases from V and 5 bases from J, with 28 bases between.

This clonotype was seen only a few times. The CDR3 coding sequence is TGTGCCAGCAGTTACCGGGCGGGGGGTCTCAACCAAGAGACCCAGTACTTC. Protein product: CASSYRAGGLNQETQYF. The chain is built from TRBV6-5 and TRBJ2-5, with TRBD2 identical over 8 bases. The trim removed 2 bases at V and 0 bases at J, leaving 8 bases unmatched. The length of the CDR3 is 17 residues. The germline CDR1 and CDR2 sequences are MNHEY and SVGAGI.

As for this clonotype: A junction boundary mismatches the germline segment, possibly from a read error. This sequence joins TRBV19 and TRBJ2-1, with a weak D call TRBD2 (5 bases). The CDR3 runs to 12 residues. From germline, CDR1 is LNHDA and CDR2 SQIVND (reference sequence). DNA for the CDR3: TGTGCCGGTAGTAGCGCTAGCAATGAGCAGTTCTTC. This translates into CAGSSASNEQFF.

With regard to this clonotype: One end of the junction varies from germline; a read error may be responsible. The genes are TRBV28 and TRBJ2-1; D is perhaps TRBD2 (6 bases). Germline CDR1 reads MDHEN; CDR2 reads SYDVKM. This CDR3 region has 13 residues. CDR3 sequence (DNA): TGTACCAGCAATCGGCGGGACTACAATGAGCAGTTCTTC. Translated: CTSNRRDYNEQFF.

The rearrangement uses TRBV29-1 and TRBJ2-5; 7 nucleotides agree with TRBD1. With 2 bases clipped from V and 5 bases from J, the junction kept 8 bases outside the gene matches. The germline CDR1 and CDR2 sequences are SQVTM and ANQGSEA. This CDR3 is built from 14 residues. For the CDR3, the DNA is TGCAGCGTTGAACGACAGGGATTGGGGGAGACCCAGTACTTC. Its translation is CSVERQGLGETQYF. The full variable domain, in which reference TRBV29-1 and TRBJ2-5 provide the parts outside the CDR3, is SAVISQKPSRDICQRGTSLTIQCQVDSQVTMMFWYRQQPGQSLTLIATANQGSEATYESGFVIDKFPISRPNLTFSTLTVSNMSPEDSSIYLCSVERQGLGETQYFGPGTRLLVL.

This clonotype has ten or more counts. J is TRBJ2-1 and V is TRBV29-1; D unclear. The CDR3 is made up of 16 amino acids. The V gene lost 2 bases and the J gene lost 0 bases, with 14 bases spanning the gap. From germline, CDR1 is SQVTM and CDR2 ANQGSEA. DNA of the CDR3: TGCAGCGTTGAATTTCCGGACGGAAGCTCCTACAATGAGCAGTTCTTC. Protein sequence: CSVEFPDGSSYNEQFF.

The chain uses TRBV6-2 or TRBV6-3 and TRBJ2-1, with 11 bases lining up with TRBD2. With 6 bases clipped from V and 5 bases from J, the junction kept 9 bases outside the gene matches. Germline V gives CDR1 MNHEY, CDR2 SVGEGT. CDR3 length: 16 residues. CDR3 nucleotides: TGTGCCAGCAGCCGACTACTAGCGGGAGCGAACAATGAGCAGTTCTTC. Translating gives CASSRLLAGANNEQFF.

This clonotype was detected only a few times. The rearrangement links TRBV3-1 to TRBJ1-5; 8 bases are shared with TRBD1. V shed 1 base, J shed 5 bases, and the junction held 4 bases outside the gene matches. Germline V gene data show CDR1 as LGHDT and CDR2 as YNNKEL (reference sequence). The length of the CDR3 is 15 residues. The CDR3 region has the DNA TGTGCCAGCAGCCAAGGGACAGGGAGTTATCAGCCCCAGCATTTT. Protein sequence: CASSQGTGSYQPQHF.

This clonotype was seen only a few times. This rearrangement joins TRBV5-1 to TRBJ2-5, with D perhaps TRBD1 or TRBD2 (5 bases each). V dropped 10 bases and J dropped 1 base, with 14 bases sitting between them. CDR1 and CDR2 (germline): SGHRS, YFSETQ. CDR3 length: 13 amino acids. The CDR3 DNA follows: TGCGCCGGATCACGGGACCCCCAAGAGACCCAGTACTTC. The encoded protein is CAGSRDPQETQYF.

This sequence joins TRBV6-6 and TRBJ2-5; D is undetermined. The CDR3 covers 14 residues. Germline CDR1 MNHNY, CDR2 SVGAGI (reference sequence). V was trimmed by 1 base and J by 2 bases, leaving 8 bases between them. This CDR3 is CASSYFSGQETQYF. Written as DNA, the CDR3 is TGTGCCAGCAGTTACTTTTCAGGTCAAGAGACCCAGTACTTC.

The rearrangement joins TRBV25-1 to TRBJ1-1; D uncertain. V was pared by 5 bases and J by 6 bases, with 13 bases between. This CDR3 is 13 amino acids long. Germline loops: CDR1 MGHDK, CDR2 SYGVNS. This CDR3 reads CASSPGLNAEAFF. In nucleotides, the CDR3 is TGTGCCAGCAGTCCCGGCCTTAACGCTGAAGCTTTCTTT.

The chain uses TRBV4-3 and TRBJ2-5; D not resolved. V shed 4 bases and J shed 4 bases, with 10 bases lying between them. Germline V gene sequence: CDR1 LGHNA, CDR2 YSLEER. CDR3 length: 13 amino acids. The CDR3 sequence is CASSPNSIETQYF. CDR3 DNA: TGCGCCAGCAGCCCAAACTCCATAGAGACCCAGTACTTC.

The J gene is TRBJ2-7, the V gene TRBV7-6, with D tentatively TRBD1 or TRBD2 (5 bases each). Between the trimmed V and J ends, which lost 10 bases and 6 bases, there was a span of 16 bases. The CDR3 has 12 amino acids. CDR1 is SGHVS and CDR2 is FNYEAQ in the germline V gene. The CDR3 region is CATGTVDCEQYF. CDR3 nucleotides: TGTGCCACGGGGACGGTAGACTGCGAGCAGTACTTC.

The V call is TRBV9, the J call TRBJ1-6, with a possible D match to TRBD1 (5 bases). Trimming removed 4 bases at V and 0 bases at J, with 11 bases between. CDR3 length equals 16 residues. CDR1 and CDR2 (germline): SGDLS, YYNGEE. The CDR3, as DNA: TGTGCCAGCAGCACCCGACAGAGCTCCTATAATTCACCCCTCCACTTT. Protein sequence: CASSTRQSSYNSPLHF. Together with reference TRBV9 and TRBJ1-6, the CDR3 gives the full variable domain: DSGVTQTPKHLITATGQRVTLRCSPRSGDLSVYWYQQSLDQGLQFLIQYYNGEERAKGNILERFSAQQFPDLHSELNLSSLELGDSALYFCASSTRQSSYNSPLHFGNGTRLTVT.

This clonotype came up a few times. The gene calls are TRBV6-2 or TRBV6-3 and TRBJ2-3; the match to TRBD2 covers 7 bases. J lost 2 bases, V lost 3 bases, and 5 bases had no gene match. Germline CDR1 reads MNHEY; CDR2 reads SVGEGT. The CDR3 consists of 15 residues. The CDR3 DNA sequence: TGTGCCAGCAGTTATACCGGGAGGATCACAGATACGCAGTATTTT. As protein: CASSYTGRITDTQYF.

This clonotype was picked up a small number of times. The chain joins TRBV3-1 to TRBJ1-3; D ambiguous. The CDR3 loop spans 17 amino acids. V was cut by 1 base and J by 3 bases, with 16 bases left in between. Germline values: CDR1 LGHDT, CDR2 YNNKEL (reference sequence). The CDR3 loop is CASSQVLETGFGNTIYF. The CDR3 coding sequence is TGTGCCAGCAGCCAAGTTTTGGAGACTGGATTTGGAAACACCATATATTTT.

The table lists this clonotype with a few counts. This chain links TRBV29-1 with TRBJ1-3; 7 bases align to TRBD1. The CDR3 contains 14 residues. Per the germline V gene, CDR1 is SQVTM and CDR2 is ANQGSEA. V dropped 4 bases and J dropped 4; count of bases not matched to a gene: 7. The CDR3 DNA reads as TGCAGCGTTGCAGAGGGGGCAGGAGGAAACACCATATATTTT. This translates into CSVAEGAGGNTIYF.

The rearrangement links TRBV2 to TRBJ2-1; no clear D. Germline CDR1 is SNHLY and CDR2 is FYNNEI. Trimming stripped 2 bases from V and 0 bases from J, with 8 bases between. CDR3 length: 15 residues. Here the CDR3 reads CASSEPGSSYNEQFF. The CDR3 coding sequence is TGTGCCAGCAGTGAACCCGGCTCCTCCTACAATGAGCAGTTCTTC.

A few counts support this clonotype. The V gene is TRBV6-6, the J gene TRBJ2-7, with TRBD2 identical over 8 bases. Trimming took 8 bases from V and 3 from J; bases not matched to a gene: 12. CDR3 length: 15 amino acids. From germline, CDR1 is MNHNY and CDR2 SVGAGI (reference sequence). The CDR3 is CASVRSAGGNYEQYF. CDR3 nucleotide sequence: TGTGCCAGCGTCCGGTCGGCGGGAGGAAACTACGAGCAGTACTTC.

This clonotype was found a few times. The chain employs TRBV5-1 and TRBJ1-1; perhaps TRBD1 as D (6 bases). CDR3 length: 14 amino acids. From germline, CDR1 is SGHRS and CDR2 YFSETQ. V lost 1 base to trimming and J lost 5 bases, with 12 bases between them. CDR3 loop: CASSLPGGGTEAFF. For the CDR3, the DNA is TGCGCCAGCAGCTTGCCCGGGGGCGGGACTGAAGCTTTCTTT.

Notes on this clonotype: A junction boundary mismatches the germline segment, possibly from a read error. The chain recombines TRBV29-1 with TRBJ2-3; the D gene is possibly TRBD1 (5 bases). The CDR3 is 13 residues long. Germline values: CDR1 SQVTM, CDR2 ANQGSEA. In nucleotides, the CDR3 is TGCAGCGTTGATGGCCAGAACACAGGTACGCAGTATTTT. Its translation is CSVDGQNTGTQYF.

This CDR3 reads CASSQFGTNKNIQYF. The CDR3 DNA reads as TGCGCCAGCAGCCAATTTGGAACAAACAAAAACATTCAGTACTTC. The rearrangement joins TRBV4-1 to TRBJ2-4; no firm D call. The CDR3 runs 15 residues. Trimming pared 2 bases from V and 3 bases from J, leaving 11 bases between. Germline CDR1 MGHRA, CDR2 YSYEKL.

This clonotype has a handful of counts. V and J are TRBV6-6 and TRBJ2-5; D unresolved. Trimming shortened V by 2 bases and J by 2 bases, and 6 bases separated the two germline ends. CDR3 size: 13 residues. CDR1 and CDR2 (germline): MNHNY, SVGAGI (reference sequence). In DNA, the CDR3 is TGTGCCAGCAGTTACGTCGGACAAGAGACCCAGTACTTC. Translating it yields CASSYVGQETQYF.

This clonotype came up a few times. The junction and the germline gene differ at one end; a read error may be behind it. V and J are TRBV12-5 and TRBJ2-5, with 10 bases lining up with TRBD2. The germline V gene encodes CDR1 LGHNT and CDR2 FRNRAP. The CDR3 sequence is 16 residues long. CDR3 coding DNA: TGTGTTAGTGGTCTGGTAACAGCGGGAGGGCAAGAGACCCAGTACTTC. This gives the protein CVSGLVTAGGQETQYF.

In this sample, this clonotype turned up a few times. V and J are TRBV29-1 and TRBJ2-6; tentative D call: TRBD2 (6 bases). In germline, CDR1 is SQVTM, CDR2 ANQGSEA. V lost 4 bases and J lost 2, with 12 bases in between. The CDR3 contains 15 residues. Here the CDR3 DNA reads TGCAGCGTTGCCCAGGGAGGTGCTGGGGCCAACGTCCTGACTTTC. Translated, it gives CSVAQGGAGANVLTF.

This clonotype came up a few times. The V gene is TRBV7-3, the J gene TRBJ2-5; possibly TRBD1 for D (6 bases). The J call may be in error: the DNA end matches TRBJ2-1 better. Germline assignment: CDR1 SGHTA and CDR2 FQGTGA. This CDR3 contains 12 residues. CDR3 sequence reads: CASSQGLGQQFF. In nucleotides, the CDR3 is TGTGCCAGCAGCCAGGGGCTGGGACAGCAGTTCTTC.

This rearrangement joins TRBV25-1 to TRBJ2-2, with D perhaps matching TRBD2 (5 bases). The CDR3 totals 10 residues. Germline loops: CDR1 MGHDK, CDR2 SYGVNS. The V gene lost 9 bases and the J gene lost 7 bases, with 6 bases spanning the gap. The CDR3 loop is CASGSGELFF. The CDR3 DNA reads as TGTGCCAGTGGGAGCGGGGAGCTGTTTTTT.